This TCR beta chain comes out of a study of Ad26.COV2.S vaccination and SARS-CoV-2 variants. Generated by immunoSEQ multiplex PCR, the TCRdb table keeps only in-frame clones and is missing some. The table records about 140,000 clones, roughly 88% of them present only once. The input for sequencing was peripheral blood, taken after recovery from COVID-19. This receptor was obtained from a human donor who had recovered from COVID-19.

CDR3 coding DNA: TGTGCCAGCAGTCTAGGGGACATGAGCACTGAAGCTTTCTTT. Translation gives CASSLGDMSTEAFF. The rearrangement joins TRBV6-5 to TRBJ1-1, with D possibly being TRBD1 (6 bases). Deletions cut 5 bases from V and 4 bases from J, with 14 bases between. Germline CDR1 is MNHEY and CDR2 is SVGAGI. The CDR3 loop spans 14 amino acids.